This T cell receptor beta chain originates from a study of PD-L1 blockade in urothelial cancer. The time point: pretreatment peripheral blood. V lost 5 bases to trimming and J lost 5 bases; unmatched junction nucleotides: 13. Per germline, CDR1 SGHTA and CDR2 FQGTGA. This CDR3 is built from 17 residues. Data came from immunoSEQ multiplex PCR; TCRdb stores just in-frame clones and leaves some out. The sample lists around 100,000 clones, 80% to 90% occurring once. The V call is TRBV7-3, the J call TRBJ2-5, with 11 bases that match TRBD2. The starting material was PBMCs, obtained around atezolizumab (anti-PD-L1) treatment. The TCR originated in a man in his sixties with urothelial cancer. CDR3 region: CASSPGSGRARGETQYF. CDR3 bases: TGTGCCAGCAGCCCCGGTAGCGGGAGGGCCCGGGGGGAGACCCAGTACTTC.